The clone carrying this T cell receptor beta chain was counted at least ten times. One entry per CDR3 protein, called by TCRdb with MiXCR from the reads. The sample lists almost 550,000 distinct CDR3 sequences; 15% to 20% were seen once. The sample originates from a study of T cell repertoires in cytomegalovirus infection. Turning to the study itself: Indications of both CMV infection and matching HLA type were provided by public TCR beta signatures.

The CDR3 has 17 amino acids. Trimming left V 5 bases short and J 0 bases short, with 18 bases between. Germline loops: CDR1 SGHVS, CDR2 FNYEAQ. The clonotype originates from a human donor in good health (CMV status not recorded). Some clones in this sample may be carry-over from other donors' samples. The chain combines TRBV7-6 with TRBJ2-3; maybe TRBD2 (5 bases). The specimen sequenced was CD8+ T cells from PBMCs. The CDR3 nucleotides read TGTGCCAGCAGCCCTCGGGATCCCACCCCCAGCACAGATACGCAGTATTTT. Translating it yields CASSPRDPTPSTDTQYF.